The next 10 T cell receptor beta chains were all read from a single sample in a study of regulatory T cells in long-lasting Graves disease. Building of the TCR beta libraries involved iRepertoire HTBI primers and Arm-PCR of CDR3 regions. TCRdb re-called the multiplex PCR reads with MiXCR, one entry per CDR3 protein. This sample yields around 470,000 distinct CDR3 sequences, of which 14% are seen a single time; around a sixth belongs to the top ten. Time point meaning: newly diagnosed GD, antithyroid drugs for less than 3 months. Following extraction of RNA from PBMCs, that RNA was used to make the TCR library. These data were also reused for a study on T cells in Graves' hyperthyroidism and ophthalmopathy.

Sample: peripheral blood mononuclear cells (PBMCs), taken at new diagnosis, from a patient treated with antithyroid drugs. All receptors come from a woman between 45 and 65 years old with Graves disease.

This clonotype has at least ten counts. The chain is built from TRBV28 and TRBJ1-5; no definite D call. The CDR3 consists of 15 residues. Germline assignment: CDR1 MDHEN and CDR2 SYDVKM. V was trimmed by 5 bases and J by 0 bases, leaving 11 bases between them. Here the CDR3 reads CASSTTVGSNQPQHF. The CDR3, as DNA: TGTGCCAGCAGTACCACGGTCGGTAGCAATCAGCCCCAGCATTTT.

This clonotype was counted ten times or more. The rearrangement joins TRBV18 to TRBJ1-5; the D is unclear. Trimming shortened V by 8 bases and J by 0 bases, and 11 bases separated the two germline ends. This CDR3 has 14 amino acids. From germline, CDR1 is KGHSH and CDR2 LQKENI. CDR3 nucleotides: TGTGCCAGCGAGACGGATTATAGCAATCAGCCCCAGCATTTT. This gives the protein CASETDYSNQPQHF.

This clonotype was counted ten times or more. An end of the junction does not agree with germline; a read error may underlie this. This sequence joins TRBV30 and TRBJ1-1; TRBD1 might be the D (6 bases). The CDR3 spans 10 residues. In germline, CDR1 is GTSNPN, CDR2 SVGIG (reference sequence). As DNA, the CDR3 is TGTGCCTGGAGTTTCGACAGGCCCCTCTTT. It specifies CAWSFDRPLF.

As regards this clonotype: A junction boundary mismatches the germline segment, possibly from a read error. The V gene is TRBV20-1, the J gene TRBJ2-3; perhaps TRBD1 as D (6 bases). Per germline, CDR1 DFQATT and CDR2 SNEGSKA (reference sequence). This CDR3 has 16 amino acids. The chain's CDR3 is CSARDWLQGPSDTQYF. CDR3 coding DNA: TGCAGTGCAAGAGATTGGTTACAGGGACCTTCAGATACGCAGTATTTT.

This clonotype came up many times. The V and J genes are TRBV7-6 and TRBJ1-4; TRBD1 is a possible D gene (5 bases). The germline CDR1 and CDR2 sequences are SGHVS and FNYEAQ. This CDR3 contains 13 residues. The V gene lost 5 bases and the J gene lost 5 bases, with 9 bases spanning the gap. This CDR3 is CASSRRQNEKLFF. CDR3 DNA sequence: TGTGCCAGCAGCCGCCGACAGAATGAAAAACTGTTTTTT.

This clonotype has at least ten counts. The V call is TRBV14, the J call TRBJ1-6, with D perhaps matching TRBD1 (6 bases). V lost 1 base to trimming and J lost 9 bases, with 19 bases between them. The CDR3 runs to 17 residues. Per germline, CDR1 SGHDN and CDR2 FVKESK. For the CDR3, the DNA is TGTGCCAGCAGCCAAGCAGGCGGACAGAGTAGGCGTTCACCCCTCCACTTT. It codes for CASSQAGGQSRRSPLHF.

This clonotype was seen ten or more times. The genes are TRBV30 and TRBJ1-3; D call uncertain. This CDR3 contains 14 residues. V shed 0 bases and J shed 2 bases, with 8 bases lying between them. In germline, CDR1 is GTSNPN, CDR2 SVGIG (reference sequence). For the CDR3, the DNA is TGTGCCTGGAGTGTACTGAACCCTGGAAACACCATATATTTT. Protein: CAWSVLNPGNTIYF. The full variable domain, completed using reference TRBV30 and TRBJ1-3, is SQTIHQWPATLVQPVGSPLSLECTVEGTSNPNLYWYRQAAGRGLQLLFYSVGIGQISSEVPQNLSASRPQDRQFILSSKKLLLSDSGFYLCAWSVLNPGNTIYFGEGSWLTVV.

This clonotype was counted at least ten times. The CDR3 nucleotides are TGTGCCAGCAGGGCCGACAGGGGCAGCAGTAGGGACACTGAAGCTTTCTTT. This translates into CASRADRGSSRDTEAFF. The chain links TRBV2 to TRBJ1-1; TRBD1 matches 8 bases. After removal of 6 bases from V and 3 bases from J, the junction contained 15 bases not matched to a gene. CDR1 and CDR2 from the germline V gene are SNHLY and FYNNEI. This CDR3 comprises 17 residues.

This clonotype appeared many times. The chain joins TRBV6-1 to TRBJ2-7; 7 positions match TRBD2. The V segment lost 2 bases and the J segment 3 bases; nucleotides outside the gene matches: 7. The CDR3 length is 15 residues. CDR1 is MNHNS and CDR2 is SASEGT in the germline V gene. The CDR3 DNA reads TGTGCCAGCAGTGAACTCGCGGGAGACCTCTACGAGCAGTACTTC. Amino acids: CASSELAGDLYEQYF.

This clonotype was seen ten or more times. This rearrangement joins TRBV28 to TRBJ2-7; 9 bases match TRBD1. Germline V gene sequence: CDR1 MDHEN, CDR2 SYDVKM. The CDR3 has 15 amino acids. V shed 4 bases and J 3 bases; nucleotides not matched to a gene: 7. This chain's CDR3 is CASSSPGQGYYEQYF. The DNA for the CDR3 is TGTGCCAGCAGTTCCCCGGGACAGGGTTACTACGAGCAGTACTTC. The whole variable domain, remainder taken from reference TRBV28 and TRBJ2-7, is DVKVTQSSRYLVKRTGEKVFLECVQDMDHENMFWYRQDPGLGLRLIYFSYDVKMKEKGDIPEGYSVSREKKERFSLILESASTNQTSMYLCASSSPGQGYYEQYFGPGTRLTVT.